This T cell receptor (beta chain) derives from a study of T-cell reconstitution after alpha-beta-depleted transplantation in children (dated by TCRdb to the mid-2010s). For context, the study as a whole: The study quantitatively tracked T-cell immune reconstitution after TCRalphabeta/CD19-depleted allogeneic hematopoietic cell transplantation in children using TCR repertoire profiling. What the study reported, not specific to this receptor: In some patients, high TCRbeta diversity at day 60 was attributed to recipient T cells and intrathymic progenitors that had survived conditioning. About two months after transplant, the apparently early recovery of alphabetaT-cell counts reportedly depended on just several hundred clones that had expanded rapidly and came from non-depleted graft cells. The frequencies of hyperexpanded clones fell over the following months, and after one year, T-cell counts and TCRbeta diversity were mostly attributed to newly produced T cells.

The treatment or condition label, as the study defines it: allogeneic hematopoietic cell transplantation with graft depleted of TCRalphabeta T cells and CD19 B cells. TCRalphabeta/CD19-depleted allogeneic hematopoietic cell grafts were given to the transplant recipients, all of whom were children. Ends trimmed: V by 2 bases, J by 6 bases; bases unmatched to a gene: 4. Reading from cysteine to phenylalanine, the CDR3 counts 14 amino acids. The read is trimmed to its CDR3 DNA, 42 bases read in frame from base 1. The germline V gene supplies CDR1 MNHEY and CDR2 SVGAGI. Libraries were made using PCR. For sequencing, an Illumina HiSeq 2500 was employed. TCR libraries were prepared with molecular barcoding, using unique molecular identifiers to normalize TCRbeta repertoire quantification. Using fastp at Q25 and MiXCR, TCRdb reprocessed the public reads and kept productive beta chains. Rows matching on CDR3 protein sequence are summarized as one entry with the most common DNA and genes. In all, the sample holds around 500,000 distinct CDR3 sequences, and roughly 23% of those were seen once. Together, the top ten hold approximately 14% of the sample.

This clonotype has only a few counts. There is no known antigen for this receptor. No base quality values were provided; no much bigger clone lies one nucleotide off. Here the sequenced sample was PBMCs, mostly from graft donor cells, taken 360 days after TCRalphabeta/CD19-depleted stem cell transplant. Rearrangement joined TRBV6-5 to TRBJ2-1; 7 middle bases align to TRBD1. This receptor was obtained from a boy in the first two years of life who had a stem cell transplant for acute myeloid leukemia, so the T cells may come from the graft donor. The CDR3 loop reads CASSYDRDTNEQFF. The DNA is TGTGCCAGCAGTTACGACAGGGACACCAATGAGCAGTTCTTC.